This T cell receptor (beta chain) comes out of a study of cytomegalovirus exposure and HLA in healthy donors. The CDR3 runs to 15 residues. In germline, CDR1 is SGHNT, CDR2 YYREEE (reference sequence). V lost 5 bases and J lost 1; bases outside the gene matches: 7. The PCR contained 60 Vbeta and 13 Jbeta primers. TCRdb keeps only in-frame clones here, not all; method: immunoSEQ multiplex PCR. The sample table includes 130,000 to 150,000 clones. J is TRBJ2-5 and V is TRBV5-4, with 8 nucleotides matching TRBD1. The sequence was collected from a man aged 35-49 years in good health and CMV-seronegative. The sequenced material came from PBMCs. CDR3 nucleotide sequence: TGTGCCAGCAGTCTATTCGACAGGGGCCAAGAGACCCAGTACTTC. It encodes CASSLFDRGQETQYF.